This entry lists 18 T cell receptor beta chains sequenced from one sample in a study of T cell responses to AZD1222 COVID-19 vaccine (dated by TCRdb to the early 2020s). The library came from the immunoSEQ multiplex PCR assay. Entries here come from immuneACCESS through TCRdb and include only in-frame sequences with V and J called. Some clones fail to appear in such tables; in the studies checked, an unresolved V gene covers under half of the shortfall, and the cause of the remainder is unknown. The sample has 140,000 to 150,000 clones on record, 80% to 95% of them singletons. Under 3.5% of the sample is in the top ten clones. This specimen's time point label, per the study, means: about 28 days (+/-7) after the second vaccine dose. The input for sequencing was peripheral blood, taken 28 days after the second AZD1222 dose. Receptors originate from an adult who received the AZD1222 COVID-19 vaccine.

In nucleotides, the CDR3 is TGTGCCAGCGCCGGGGTCGTGGAAAGAAACACCATATATTTT. Protein sequence: CASAGVVERNTIYF. This chain links TRBV28 with TRBJ1-3, with D unclear. Germline lookup yields CDR1 MDHEN and CDR2 SYDVKM. V was shortened by 8 bases and J by 5 bases, with 16 bases between the two germline ends. The CDR3 is made up of 14 amino acids.

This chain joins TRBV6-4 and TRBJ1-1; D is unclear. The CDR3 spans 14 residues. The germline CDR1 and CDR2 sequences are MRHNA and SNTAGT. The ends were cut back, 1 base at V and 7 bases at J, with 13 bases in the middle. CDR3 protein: CASSDCASGLEAFF. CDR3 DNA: TGTGCCAGCAGTGACTGTGCGAGTGGGCTTGAAGCTTTCTTT.

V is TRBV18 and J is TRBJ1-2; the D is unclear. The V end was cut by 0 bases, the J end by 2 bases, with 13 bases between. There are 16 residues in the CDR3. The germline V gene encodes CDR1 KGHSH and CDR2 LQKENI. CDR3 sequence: CASSPPGSLGNYGYTF. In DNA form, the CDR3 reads TGTGCCAGCTCACCACCGGGCAGCCTGGGAAACTATGGCTACACCTTC.

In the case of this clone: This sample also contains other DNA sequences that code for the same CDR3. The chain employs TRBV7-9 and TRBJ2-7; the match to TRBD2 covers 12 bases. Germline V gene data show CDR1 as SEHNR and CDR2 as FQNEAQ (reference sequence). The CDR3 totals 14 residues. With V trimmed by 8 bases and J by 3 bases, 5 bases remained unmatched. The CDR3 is CASSPTSGSYEQYF. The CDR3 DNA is TGTGCCAGCTCGCCGACTAGCGGGAGCTACGAGCAGTACTTC.

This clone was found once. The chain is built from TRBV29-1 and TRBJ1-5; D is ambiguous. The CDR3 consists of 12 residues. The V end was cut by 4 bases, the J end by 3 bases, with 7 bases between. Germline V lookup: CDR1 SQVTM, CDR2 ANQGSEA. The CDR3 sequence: CSVGGHNQPQHF. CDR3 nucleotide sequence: TGCAGCGTTGGCGGGCACAATCAGCCCCAGCATTTT. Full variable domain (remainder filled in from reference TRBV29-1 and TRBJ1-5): SAVISQKPSRDICQRGTSLTIQCQVDSQVTMMFWYRQQPGQSLTLIATANQGSEATYESGFVIDKFPISRPNLTFSTLTVSNMSPEDSSIYLCSVGGHNQPQHFGDGTRLSIL.

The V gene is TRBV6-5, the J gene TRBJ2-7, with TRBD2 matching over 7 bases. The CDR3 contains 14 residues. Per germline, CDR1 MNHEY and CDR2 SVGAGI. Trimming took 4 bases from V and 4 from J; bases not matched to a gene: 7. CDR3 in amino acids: CASSSTGAGYEQYF. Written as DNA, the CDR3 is TGTGCCAGCAGTTCTACGGGAGCGGGGTACGAGCAGTACTTC.

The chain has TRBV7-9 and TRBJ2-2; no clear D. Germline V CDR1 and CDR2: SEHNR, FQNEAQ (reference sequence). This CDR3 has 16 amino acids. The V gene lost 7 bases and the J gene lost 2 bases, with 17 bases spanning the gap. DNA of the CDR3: TGTGCCAGCACCATTTCGTCCGACGGTAACACCGGGGAGCTGTTTTTT. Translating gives CASTISSDGNTGELFF.

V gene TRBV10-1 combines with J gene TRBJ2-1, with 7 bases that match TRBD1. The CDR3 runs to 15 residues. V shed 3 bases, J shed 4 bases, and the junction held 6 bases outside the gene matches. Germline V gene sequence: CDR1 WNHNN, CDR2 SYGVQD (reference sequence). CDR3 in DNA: TGCGCCAGCAGTGAAACCGGGACAGCATACAATGAGCAGTTCTTC. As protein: CASSETGTAYNEQFF.

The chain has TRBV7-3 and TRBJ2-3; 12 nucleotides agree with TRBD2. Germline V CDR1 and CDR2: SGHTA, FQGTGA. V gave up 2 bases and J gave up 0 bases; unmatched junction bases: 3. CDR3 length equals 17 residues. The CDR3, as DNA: TGTGCCAGCAGCTTACTCGGGACTAGCGGGAGCACAGATACGCAGTATTTT. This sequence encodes CASSLLGTSGSTDTQYF.

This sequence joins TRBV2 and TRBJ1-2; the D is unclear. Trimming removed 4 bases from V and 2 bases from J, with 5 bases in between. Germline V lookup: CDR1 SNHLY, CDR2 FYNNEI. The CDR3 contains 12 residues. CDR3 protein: CASSAENYGYTF. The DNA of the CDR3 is TGTGCCAGCAGTGCCGAAAACTATGGCTACACCTTC.

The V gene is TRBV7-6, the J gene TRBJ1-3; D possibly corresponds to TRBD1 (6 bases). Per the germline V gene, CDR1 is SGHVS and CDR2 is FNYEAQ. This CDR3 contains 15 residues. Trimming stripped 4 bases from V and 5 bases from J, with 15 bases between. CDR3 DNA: TGTGCCAGCAGCTCCTTCGGGACAAAGAGAAACACCATATATTTT. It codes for CASSSFGTKRNTIYF.

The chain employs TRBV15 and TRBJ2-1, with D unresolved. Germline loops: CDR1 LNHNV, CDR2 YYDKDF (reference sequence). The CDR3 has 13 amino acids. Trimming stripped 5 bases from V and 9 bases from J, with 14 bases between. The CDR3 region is CATSLYPEAEQFF. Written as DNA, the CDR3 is TGTGCCACCAGCCTTTACCCAGAGGCTGAGCAGTTCTTC.

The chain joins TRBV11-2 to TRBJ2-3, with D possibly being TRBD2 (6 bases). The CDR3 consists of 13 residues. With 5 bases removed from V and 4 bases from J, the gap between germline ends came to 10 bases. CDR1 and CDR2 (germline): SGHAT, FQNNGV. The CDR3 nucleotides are TGTGCCAGCAGCCCGGGGACTGCAGATACGCAGTATTTT. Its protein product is CASSPGTADTQYF.

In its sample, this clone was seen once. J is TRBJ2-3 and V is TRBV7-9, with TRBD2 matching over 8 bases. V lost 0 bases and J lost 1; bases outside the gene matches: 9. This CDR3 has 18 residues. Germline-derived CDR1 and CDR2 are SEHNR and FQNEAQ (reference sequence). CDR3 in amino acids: CASSLALGVTSGTDTQYF. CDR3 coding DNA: TGTGCCAGCAGCTTAGCACTCGGAGTGACTAGCGGCACAGATACGCAGTATTTT.

This CDR3 is CASSYSEVLYEQYF. The CDR3, as DNA: TGTGCCAGCAGTTACTCCGAGGTACTCTACGAGCAGTACTTC. V usage is TRBV6-2 or TRBV6-3 and J usage is TRBJ2-7; no reliable D call. V was pared by 0 bases and J by 3 bases, with 9 bases between. Germline V CDR1 and CDR2: MNHEY, SVGEGT. The CDR3 loop spans 14 amino acids.

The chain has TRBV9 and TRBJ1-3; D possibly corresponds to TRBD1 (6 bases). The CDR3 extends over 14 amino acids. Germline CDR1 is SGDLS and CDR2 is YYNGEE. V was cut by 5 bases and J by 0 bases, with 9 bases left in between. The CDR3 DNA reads TGTGCCAGCAGTGGAGGGGGCTCTGGAAACACCATATATTTT. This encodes CASSGGGSGNTIYF.

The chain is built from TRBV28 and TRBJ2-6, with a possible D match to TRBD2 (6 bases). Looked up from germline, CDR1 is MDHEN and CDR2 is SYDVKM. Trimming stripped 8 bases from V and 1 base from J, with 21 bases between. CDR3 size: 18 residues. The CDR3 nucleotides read TGTGCCAGCTCCCCCGGGGGACCTCCCTTTTCTGGGGCCAACGTCCTGACTTTC. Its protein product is CASSPGGPPFSGANVLTF.

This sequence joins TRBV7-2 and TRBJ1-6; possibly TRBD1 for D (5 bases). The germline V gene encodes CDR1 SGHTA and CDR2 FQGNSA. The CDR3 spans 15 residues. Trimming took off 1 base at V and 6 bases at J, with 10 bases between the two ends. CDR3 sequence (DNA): TGTGCCAGCAGCTTAGGGGTCGGGGGTAATTCACCCCTCCACTTT. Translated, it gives CASSLGVGGNSPLHF.